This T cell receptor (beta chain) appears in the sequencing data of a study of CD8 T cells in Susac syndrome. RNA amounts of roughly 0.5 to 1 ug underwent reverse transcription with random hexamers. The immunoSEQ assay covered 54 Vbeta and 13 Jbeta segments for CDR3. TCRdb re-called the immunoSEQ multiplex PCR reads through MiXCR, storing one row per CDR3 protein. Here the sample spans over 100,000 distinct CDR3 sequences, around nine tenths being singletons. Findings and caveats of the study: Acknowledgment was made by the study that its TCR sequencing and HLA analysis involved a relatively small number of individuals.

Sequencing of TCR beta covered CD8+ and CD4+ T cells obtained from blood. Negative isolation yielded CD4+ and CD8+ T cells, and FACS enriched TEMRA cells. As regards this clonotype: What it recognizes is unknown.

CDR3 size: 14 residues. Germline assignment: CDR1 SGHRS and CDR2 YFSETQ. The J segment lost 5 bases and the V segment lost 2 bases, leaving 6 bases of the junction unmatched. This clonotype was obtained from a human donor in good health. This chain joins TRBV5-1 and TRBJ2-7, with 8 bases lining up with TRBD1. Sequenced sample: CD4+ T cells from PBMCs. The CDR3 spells CASSLRDRSNEQYF. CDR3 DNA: TGCGCCAGCAGCTTAAGGGACAGGTCCAACGAGCAGTACTTC.